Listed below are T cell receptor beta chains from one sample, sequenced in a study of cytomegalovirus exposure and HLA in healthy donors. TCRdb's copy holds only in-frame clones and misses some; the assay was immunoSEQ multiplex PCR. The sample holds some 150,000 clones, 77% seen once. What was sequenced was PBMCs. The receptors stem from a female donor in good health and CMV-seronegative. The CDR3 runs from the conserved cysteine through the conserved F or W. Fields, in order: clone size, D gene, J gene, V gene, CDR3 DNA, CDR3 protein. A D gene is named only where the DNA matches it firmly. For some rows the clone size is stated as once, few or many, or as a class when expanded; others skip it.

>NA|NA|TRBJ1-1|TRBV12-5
TGTGCTAGTGGTTTGGAGCCCAACACTGAAGCTTTCTTT
CASGLEPNTEAFF
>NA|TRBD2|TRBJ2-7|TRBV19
TGTGCCAGTAGTATAGCCGCGACTAGCGACTCCTACGAGCAGTACTTC
CASSIAATSDSYEQYF
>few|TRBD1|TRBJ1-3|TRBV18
TGTGCCAGCTCACCAGGGAACAGGGGTTGGAGCTCTGGAAACACCATATATTTT
CASSPGNRGWSSGNTIYF
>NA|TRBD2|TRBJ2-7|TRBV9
TGTGCCAGCAGCCCGACTAGCGGGGCCTACGAGCAGTACTTC
CASSPTSGAYEQYF
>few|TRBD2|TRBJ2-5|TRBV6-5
TGTGCCAGCAGTTACGATGAGACTAGCGGCCGGAAGACCCAGTACTTC
CASSYDETSGRKTQYF
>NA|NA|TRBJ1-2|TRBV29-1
TGCAGCGTTGAAGAGACAGGAATCAACTATGGCTACACCTTC
CSVEETGINYGYTF
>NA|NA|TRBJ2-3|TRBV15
TGTGCCACCAGCAGAGAGGGGCCCACCACAGATACGCAGTATTTT
CATSREGPTTDTQYF
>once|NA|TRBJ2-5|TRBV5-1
TGCGCCAGCAGCTTGGTTTCAGACCAAGAGACCCAGTACTTC
CASSLVSDQETQYF
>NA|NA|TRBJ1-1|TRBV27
TGTGCCAGCAGTTTAAAGGGGTCGAACACTGAAGCTTTCTTT
CASSLKGSNTEAFF
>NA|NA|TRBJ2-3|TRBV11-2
TGTGCCAGCAGCGAATCGGGTTCCGCGAGAGATACGCAGTATTTT
CASSESGSARDTQYF
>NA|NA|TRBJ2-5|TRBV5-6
TGTGCCAGCAGCTCGGGACTCTACAATAACCTACTAGAGACCCAGTACTTC
CASSSGLYNNLLETQYF
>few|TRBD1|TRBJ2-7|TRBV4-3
TGCGCCAGCAGCCCCCGGACAGGGGGCTCCTACGAGCAGTACTTC
CASSPRTGGSYEQYF
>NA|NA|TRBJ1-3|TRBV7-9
TGTGCCAGCAGCTTGGGAACAGGGAGAGGAAACACCATATATTTT
CASSLGTGRGNTIYF
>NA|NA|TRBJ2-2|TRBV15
TGTGCCACCAGCAGAGACCGCACCGGGGAGCTGTTTTTT
CATSRDRTGELFF
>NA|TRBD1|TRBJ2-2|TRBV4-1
TGCGCCAGCAGCCAACTGGGACAGCGGAACACCGGGGAGCTGTTTTTT
CASSQLGQRNTGELFF
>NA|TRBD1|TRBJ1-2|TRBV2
TGTGCCAGCACCCGGACAGGCCTGAATGGCTACACCTTC
CASTRTGLNGYTF
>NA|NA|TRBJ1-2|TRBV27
TGTGCCAGCAGTGGGGCTTTAAGCTATGGCTACACCTTC
CASSGALSYGYTF
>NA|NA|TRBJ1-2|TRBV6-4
TGTGCCAGCAGTGACTCGGCTGGGGGGGGCTACACCTTC
CASSDSAGGGYTF
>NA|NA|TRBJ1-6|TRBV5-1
TGCGCCAGCAGCTTGGGAGGAGGGCACAATTCACCCCTCCACTTT
CASSLGGGHNSPLHF
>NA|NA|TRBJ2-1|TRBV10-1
TGCGCCAGCGATCCCCCCAAGCATGAGCAGTTCTTC
CASDPPKHEQFF
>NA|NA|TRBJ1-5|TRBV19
TGTGCCAGTATGCCGGGAGGGGATCAGCCCCAGCATTTT
CASMPGGDQPQHF
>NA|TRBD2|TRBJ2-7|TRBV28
TGTGCCAGCATTCCGAACGCGGGGGAGGGCCCCTACGAGCAGTACTTC
CASIPNAGEGPYEQYF